Given below is one T cell receptor (beta chain) in context. V was clipped by 6 bases and J by 5 bases; unmatched bases: 15. Germline lookup yields CDR1 LNHDA and CDR2 SQIVND (reference sequence). The CDR3 runs to 16 residues. This sample was included in a study of blood T cell repertoires in COVID-19. The wider study: The United States, Italy and Spain were the sources of the acute and convalescent COVID-19 samples. Sources were T cells, B-cell-depleted T cells, or PBMCs; the material itself was cDNA or gDNA.

Sequencing used immunoSEQ multiplex PCR; TCRdb keeps in-frame clones, though not all of them. The table includes more than 95,000 clones, 75% to 90% detected once. The V and J genes are TRBV19 and TRBJ2-5; 7 nucleotides line up with TRBD2. This receptor was taken from a man aged 45-65 years with acute or convalescent COVID-19. Sequenced input: peripheral blood. CDR3 protein: CASSRPVAGKRETQYF. For the CDR3, the DNA is TGTGCCAGTAGCCGACCCGTAGCGGGCAAAAGGGAGACCCAGTACTTC.